Below, one TCR beta chain is given with its context. This clone was found once. Its antigen target is currently unknown. Qualities for individual bases were not recorded, and no much larger clone is one base off. The sample's time point label is to be understood as: baseline before first vaccination. Vaccinee samples came from UK trials COV001 and COV002, including a single-blind randomized controlled phase 2/3 trial of AZD1222 (ChAdOx1 nCoV-19) in healthy adults. For TCRbeta chain sequencing, PBMC samples from trial participants were taken at day 0 and at day 28 after the second dose. The CDR3 regions of human TCRbeta chains were analyzed by immunosequencing. The source study handled its data this way. Repertoire TCRs were checked for matches against a reference library of SARS-CoV-2-specific TCRs that had been generated using the MIRA antigen-specificity platform. Breadth meant the fraction of unique TCRs that were SARS-CoV-2-associated, whereas depth meant the fraction of total T cells that were SARS-CoV-2-associated. Using the MIRA data, every spike-specific TCR was mapped to the spike region that the TCR reacted to and assigned to either a CD4 or a CD8 class. Log10-transformed breadth and depth values were compared by one-way ANOVA with Sidak's multiple comparisons tests. The source is immuneACCESS, and TCRdb retained only in-frame sequences with V and J called. Part of the clones is not carried over; for the studies checked, unresolved V genes explain less than half of this, and the remainder is unexplained. Clone size and V and J calls were adopted from that table, with D and trimming inferred from the DNA. The sample table holds about 210,000 clones, of which 85% to 95% were seen once. The top ten clonotypes cover roughly 1.3% of the sample.

The sample is drawn from a study of T cell responses to AZD1222 COVID-19 vaccine (dated by TCRdb to the early 2020s). A note on the overall study: AZD1222 recipients given second doses at about 4 weeks or at about 12 weeks were pooled, since spike-specific TCR depth and breadth were not found to differ between the two schedules. A total of about 250 trial participants underwent TCR sequencing, of whom roughly 210 had received two doses of AZD1222 and around 26 had received two doses of the MenACWY control vaccine. Trial participants were enrolled by age into 18-55, 56-69 and 70-plus year subgroups, with approximately 150, 30 and 60 TCR-sequenced participants respectively. Beyond this particular receptor, the publication reports: The whole spike protein was spanned by vaccine-associated CD4 TCRs, and dominant responses were seen in regions 160-218 and 743-854. Conclusions about previously exposed vaccinees are limited, since just a handful of AZD1222 recipients were seropositive for SARS-CoV-2 at baseline. Spike-specific TCR breadth and depth rose significantly after two AZD1222 doses compared with day 0 and with MenACWY recipients. Most participants were white British and females outnumbered males, and the authors suggested that clonal diversity may have been underestimated. The 56-69-year group was small, and its depth increase did not reach significance, likely because of low power. Nearly half of unique spike-specific TCRs reportedly recognized epitopes outside regions mutated in the B.1.351 and B.1.1.7 variants. No day 14 peak-response samples were available, so repertoires were characterized only after the peak T cell response.

There are 13 amino acids in the CDR3, from cysteine to phenylalanine inclusive. Of the read, only the CDR3 DNA is kept; its 39 bases are in frame from base 1. V is clipped by 0 bases and J by 8 bases, and the sequence between their germline boundaries is 10 bases long. From a lookup of the germline V gene, CDR1 and CDR2 are MNHEY and SVGAGI. Source: peripheral blood, taken on day 0 of AZD1222 vaccination. The source of this sequence is an adult in good health. The chain links TRBV6-5 with TRBJ1-1, with no confident D gene call. The CDR3 is CASSYSKSQEAFF. The DNA reads TGTGCCAGCAGTTACTCGAAGTCCCAAGAAGCTTTCTTT.